What follows are 10 T cell receptor beta chains derived from one specimen sequenced in a study of T cell clones after liver transplantation. Clones were sequenced by immunoSEQ multiplex PCR, and TCRdb holds only the in-frame ones, with some missing. The table records 70,000 to 85,000 clones, about four fifths of them present only once. This material consisted of CD4+ T cells from blood, taken before liver transplant. The receptors derive from a human donor who received a liver transplant.

The chain uses TRBV4-3 and TRBJ1-4; maybe TRBD1 (5 bases). V lost 1 base and J 7 bases, leaving 16 bases between the germline ends. The CDR3 loop spans 16 amino acids. CDR1 LGHNA and CDR2 YSLEER come from the germline V gene. CDR3 nucleotides: TGCGCCAGCAGCCAAGTACACGGGGGAGGACCTGAAAAACTGTTTTTT. Translated, it gives CASSQVHGGGPEKLFF.

This rearrangement joins TRBV14 to TRBJ2-6, with unresolved D. The germline CDR1 and CDR2 sequences are SGHDN and FVKESK. V lost 3 bases, J lost 0 bases, and 3 bases lay in between. The CDR3 runs 14 residues. The chain's CDR3 is CASSQSSGANVLTF. For the CDR3, the DNA is TGTGCCAGCAGCCAGTCCTCTGGGGCCAACGTCCTGACTTTC.

Only one count was recorded for this clone. V usage is TRBV5-1 and J usage is TRBJ1-2; D might be TRBD1 (6 bases). Per germline, CDR1 SGHRS and CDR2 YFSETQ. CDR3 length equals 15 residues. V lost 0 bases, J lost 0 bases, and 9 bases lay in between. The CDR3 loop reads CASSLAGDTNYGYTF. The CDR3 DNA reads TGCGCCAGCAGCTTGGCCGGGGACACTAACTATGGCTACACCTTC.

The chain joins TRBV29-1 to TRBJ1-1, with D hard to call. Between the trimmed V and J ends, which lost 1 base and 3 bases, there was a span of 15 bases. Germline-derived CDR1 and CDR2 are SQVTM and ANQGSEA. This CDR3 contains 15 residues. CDR3 nucleotide sequence: TGCAGCGTTGAAGGCGAGGGATGGTATGACACTGAAGCTTTCTTT. As protein: CSVEGEGWYDTEAFF.

The V and J genes are TRBV4-1 and TRBJ2-7, with D possibly TRBD2 on 6 matching bases. Germline values: CDR1 MGHRA, CDR2 YSYEKL. CDR3 length: 17 amino acids. Trimming removed 2 bases from V and 0 bases from J, with 17 bases in between. CDR3 protein: CASSQFLGLLSSYEQYF. The CDR3 DNA is TGCGCCAGCAGCCAATTCTTGGGACTCCTTAGCTCCTACGAGCAGTACTTC.

The rearrangement links TRBV5-1 to TRBJ2-2; no clear D. The CDR3 consists of 12 residues. Deletions cut 4 bases from V and 5 bases from J, with 6 bases between. Germline CDR1 reads SGHRS; CDR2 reads YFSETQ. The CDR3 reads CASSPGTGELFF. CDR3 in DNA: TGCGCCAGCAGCCCCGGGACCGGGGAGCTGTTTTTT. Together with reference TRBV5-1 and TRBJ2-2, the CDR3 gives the full variable domain: KAGVTQTPRYLIKTRGQQVTLSCSPISGHRSVSWYQQTPGQGLQFLFEYFSETQRNKGNFPGRFSGRQFSNSRSEMNVSTLELGDSALYLCASSPGTGELFFGEGSRLTVL.

This clone was observed once. The chain carries TRBV5-1 and TRBJ1-2, with 7 bases fitting TRBD1. With 4 bases clipped from V and 6 bases from J, the junction kept 6 bases outside the gene matches. The CDR3 is 13 residues long. The V gene's germline CDR1 is SGHRS and CDR2 YFSETQ. The CDR3 sequence: CASSLGQGDGYTF. As DNA, the CDR3 is TGCGCCAGCAGCCTGGGGCAGGGGGATGGCTACACCTTC.

The chain links TRBV9 to TRBJ1-2; D is unclear. Germline V gene sequence: CDR1 SGDLS, CDR2 YYNGEE. Trimming removed 0 bases from V and 0 bases from J, with 9 bases in between. CDR3 length: 15 residues. For the CDR3, the DNA is TGTGCCAGCAGCGTAGAGGTGGCAACTAACTATGGCTACACCTTC. Its protein is CASSVEVATNYGYTF. The complete variable domain, with remaining parts taken from reference TRBV9 and TRBJ1-2, reads DSGVTQTPKHLITATGQRVTLRCSPRSGDLSVYWYQQSLDQGLQFLIQYYNGEERAKGNILERFSAQQFPDLHSELNLSSLELGDSALYFCASSVEVATNYGYTFGSGTRLTVV.

CDR3 sequence (DNA): TGTGCCAGCAGTTTATCCCCAGACTATTACGAGCAGTACTTC. It encodes CASSLSPDYYEQYF. The chain carries TRBV28 and TRBJ2-7, with TRBD2 as a possible D gene (5 bases). The CDR3 has 14 amino acids. The germline V gene has CDR1 MDHEN and CDR2 SYDVKM. V was cut by 1 base and J by 4 bases, with 11 bases left in between.

The CDR3 protein is CASSLLNQQNTEAFF. The CDR3 DNA sequence: TGTGCCAGCAGTTTATTGAACCAACAGAACACTGAAGCTTTCTTT. The chain links TRBV28 to TRBJ1-1; D remains ambiguous. Trimming took off 1 base at V and 1 base at J, with 10 bases between the two ends. Germline V lookup: CDR1 MDHEN, CDR2 SYDVKM. The CDR3 is 15 amino acids.